The 17 T cell receptor beta chains listed next were all sequenced from one sample in a study of blood T cell repertoires in COVID-19. Sequencing used immunoSEQ multiplex PCR; TCRdb keeps in-frame clones, though not all of them. This sample has more than 75,000 clones, with roughly 84% found just once. Material for sequencing was peripheral blood. These receptors were collected from a woman aged 70-85 years with acute or convalescent COVID-19.

The gene calls are TRBV6-4 and TRBJ2-6; weak D call: TRBD1 (5 bases). This CDR3 is 15 amino acids long. V was shortened by 0 bases and J by 4 bases, with 7 bases between the two germline ends. Germline V gene sequence: CDR1 MRHNA, CDR2 SNTAGT. The CDR3 here is CASSDSGLGANVLTF. DNA of the CDR3: TGTGCCAGCAGTGACTCGGGGCTGGGGGCCAACGTCCTGACTTTC.

The chain employs TRBV30 and TRBJ1-2; no definite D call. The CDR3 is 12 residues long. In germline, CDR1 is GTSNPN, CDR2 SVGIG (reference sequence). Trimming cost V 3 bases and J 3 bases, with 8 bases left between them. This CDR3 is CAWSTDYYGYTF. Here the CDR3 DNA reads TGTGCCTGGAGCACGGACTACTATGGCTACACCTTC. Based on the CDR3 plus reference TRBV30 and TRBJ1-2, the full variable domain is SQTIHQWPATLVQPVGSPLSLECTVEGTSNPNLYWYRQAAGRGLQLLFYSVGIGQISSEVPQNLSASRPQDRQFILSSKKLLLSDSGFYLCAWSTDYYGYTFGSGTRLTVV.

The V gene is TRBV4-3, the J gene TRBJ2-5, with D maybe TRBD1 (6 bases). The germline CDR1 and CDR2 sequences are LGHNA and YSLEER. The CDR3 sequence is 17 residues long. V was shortened by 0 bases and J by 0 bases, with 14 bases between the two germline ends. The CDR3 nucleotides are TGCGCCAGCAGCCAAGAGTTCAGGGGCCAGCACCAAGAGACCCAGTACTTC. This gives the protein CASSQEFRGQHQETQYF.

V gene TRBV15 combines with J gene TRBJ1-3; 9 nucleotides agree with TRBD1. This CDR3 is built from 19 residues. Per germline, CDR1 LNHNV and CDR2 YYDKDF (reference sequence). The ends lost 0 bases at V and 5 bases at J; junction bases unmatched: 14. CDR3 DNA sequence: TGTGCCACCAGCAGAGATCATCCGGACAGGGGAACCGGGAGAAACACCATATATTTT. This codes for CATSRDHPDRGTGRNTIYF.

The V and J genes are TRBV11-1 and TRBJ2-1; 7 positions match TRBD1. Germline V gene lookup returns CDR1 SGHAT and CDR2 FQDESV (reference sequence). The CDR3 contains 16 residues. Trimming took 2 bases from V and 0 from J; bases not matched to a gene: 4. For the CDR3, the DNA is TGTGCCAGCAGCTTATCCCGGGACAGCTCCTACAATGAGCAGTTCTTC. Amino acid sequence: CASSLSRDSSYNEQFF.

This clone showed up just a few times. This chain links TRBV19 with TRBJ2-7, with TRBD1 as a possible D gene (6 bases). The CDR3 is made up of 16 amino acids. Trimming removed 0 bases from V and 5 bases from J, with 17 bases in between. The germline V gene encodes CDR1 LNHDA and CDR2 SQIVND (reference sequence). The CDR3 spells CASSIDLPCQGNEQYV. Written as DNA, the CDR3 is TGTGCCAGTAGTATAGATCTACCGTGCCAGGGGAACGAGCAGTACGTC.

The gene calls are TRBV19 and TRBJ1-2; D is perhaps TRBD1 (6 bases). Per the germline V gene, CDR1 is LNHDA and CDR2 is SQIVND (reference sequence). The CDR3 covers 14 residues. V lost 7 bases and J lost 4, with 16 bases in between. CDR3 in DNA: TGTGCCAGTAACGAGGGGGGGCTCTCCTATGGCTACACCTTC. Translating gives CASNEGGLSYGYTF.

The rearrangement links TRBV3-1 (or the pseudogene TRBV3-2) to TRBJ2-7; TRBD1 matches at 8 bases. The V segment lost 4 bases and the J segment 2 bases; nucleotides outside the gene matches: 10. In germline, CDR1 is LGHDT, CDR2 YNNKEL (reference sequence). This CDR3 comprises 16 residues. In nucleotides, the CDR3 is TGTGCCAGCAGCCGAGGACAGGGCCGGGCCGCCTACGAGCAGTACGTC. It translates to CASSRGQGRAAYEQYV.

This sequence joins TRBV5-1 and TRBJ2-7, with TRBD1 matching over 12 bases. V lost 4 bases, J lost 4 bases, and 6 bases stayed unmatched. The CDR3 has 15 amino acids. Germline CDR1 SGHRS, CDR2 YFSETQ. The CDR3 DNA is TGCGCCAGCAGCCTAGGGACAGGGGGCCATTACGAGCAGTACGTC. Its translation: CASSLGTGGHYEQYV.

The chain joins TRBV28 to TRBJ2-7; 7 nucleotides line up with TRBD2. V lost 5 bases and J lost 4; bases outside the gene matches: 8. Germline values: CDR1 MDHEN, CDR2 SYDVKM. The CDR3 covers 14 residues. DNA for the CDR3: TGTGCCAGCAGTCCAGGGAGCGGGGTTTACGAGCAGTACGTC. Protein: CASSPGSGVYEQYV.

V and J are TRBV27 and TRBJ2-1; D might be TRBD2 (6 bases). CDR1 MNHEY and CDR2 SMNVEV come from the germline V gene (reference sequence). The CDR3 loop spans 15 amino acids. The germline V and J ends were trimmed by 2 bases and 4 bases, with 12 bases remaining between them. CDR3 in amino acids: CASSLGRGWYNEQFF. CDR3 DNA: TGTGCCAGCAGTTTAGGTCGGGGGTGGTACAATGAGCAGTTCTTC.

This clone was counted a single time. CDR3: CATSREGQGVNEQFF. The DNA for the CDR3 is TGTGCCACCAGCAGAGAGGGACAGGGCGTCAATGAGCAGTTCTTC. This chain joins TRBV15 and TRBJ2-1; 9 bases are a match to TRBD1. This CDR3 has 15 residues. Germline CDR1 reads LNHNV; CDR2 reads YYDKDF (reference sequence). Germline trimming cut 0 bases from V and 6 bases from J; bases unmatched to any gene: 3.

The genes are TRBV3-1 (or the pseudogene TRBV3-2) and TRBJ2-2, with D perhaps TRBD2 (6 bases). Germline lookup yields CDR1 LGHDT and CDR2 YNNKEL (reference sequence). The CDR3 loop spans 16 amino acids. The V end was cut by 0 bases, the J end by 1 base, with 9 bases between. CDR3 DNA: TGTGCCAGCAGCCAAGATGCTAGCGTGAACACCGGGGAGCTGTTTTTT. Encoded protein: CASSQDASVNTGELFF.

The genes are TRBV6-2 or TRBV6-3 and TRBJ1-1; 7 bases align to TRBD1. CDR3 length: 13 amino acids. The junction had 2 bases not matched to a gene; V was cut back by 6 bases and J by 1 base. The germline CDR1 and CDR2 sequences are MNHEY and SVGEGT. DNA of the CDR3: TGTGCCAGCAGCCGGACAGGGAACACTGAAGCTTTCTTT. Protein product: CASSRTGNTEAFF.

The J gene is TRBJ2-2, the V gene TRBV7-9; 12 nucleotides match TRBD2. V lost 3 bases and J lost 6; bases outside the gene matches: 2. This CDR3 has 15 residues. Germline values: CDR1 SEHNR, CDR2 FQNEAQ (reference sequence). The CDR3: CASSFPSGGAGELFF. As DNA, the CDR3 is TGTGCCAGCAGCTTTCCTAGCGGGGGGGCCGGGGAGCTGTTTTTT.

The chain employs TRBV7-9 and TRBJ1-5; TRBD1 matches at 11 bases. Germline CDR1 reads SEHNR; CDR2 reads FQNEAQ (reference sequence). The CDR3 sequence is 15 residues long. Trimming removed 5 bases from V and 6 bases from J; junction bases left unmatched: 6. The CDR3 spells CASSAGTGGSQPQHF. The CDR3 DNA reads TGTGCCAGCAGCGCCGGGACAGGGGGGAGTCAGCCCCAGCATTTT.

The chain is built from TRBV15 and TRBJ1-2; weak D call: TRBD1 (5 bases). Trimming left V 2 bases short and J 8 bases short, with 15 bases between. The CDR3 has 14 amino acids. The V gene's germline CDR1 is LNHNV and CDR2 YYDKDF (reference sequence). In DNA form, the CDR3 reads TGTGCCACCAGCAGACTGGATCAGGGTTGGGGCTACACCTTC. It is translated as CATSRLDQGWGYTF.